Listed below are T cell receptor beta chains from one sample, sequenced in a study of human T cells and chemical hapten exposure. TCRdb analysed the RACE reads with MiXCR anew, one entry per CDR3 protein. Altogether some 300,000 distinct CDR3 sequences are present, roughly 6% being singletons, with the ten largest covering approximately 8.2%. This specimen was whole blood, taken in connection with sensitization to the hapten diphenylcyclopropenone (DPC). The receptors shown here come from a young woman with alopecia areata. Some clones in this sample may be carry-over from other donors' samples. CDR3s include the opening cysteine and the closing phenylalanine or tryptophan. Each record gives: clone size, J gene, V gene, D gene, CDR3 DNA, CDR3 protein. A D gene is named only where the DNA matches it firmly. Size is omitted from some rows. Given values are once, few, many or a class for expanded clones.

size: NA
J: TRBJ2-4
V: TRBV5-1
D: NA
DNA: TGCGCCAGCAGCTTGGATCTAAGGGGATTGGCCAAAAACATTCAGTACTTC
CDR3: CASSLDLRGLAKNIQYF

size: NA
J: TRBJ2-7
V: TRBV3-1
D: NA
DNA: TGTGCCAGCAGCATACGATCCAGGGCCCACGAGCAGTACTTC
CDR3: CASSIRSRAHEQYF

size: many
J: TRBJ2-7
V: TRBV29-1
D: TRBD2
DNA: TGCAGCGTTCGACTAGCGGGGGGGCCCCACGAGCAGTACTTC
CDR3: CSVRLAGGPHEQYF

size: many
J: TRBJ2-7
V: TRBV28
D: TRBD1
DNA: TGTGCCAGCAGTTCCTATGGACAGGGGGTTGTCCACGAGCAGTACTTC
CDR3: CASSSYGQGVVHEQYF

size: NA
J: TRBJ1-1
V: TRBV6-5
D: TRBD1
DNA: TGTGCCAGCAGCTCACCGGGACAGGGCCACACTGAAGCTTTCTTT
CDR3: CASSSPGQGHTEAFF

size: few
J: TRBJ1-6
V: TRBV5-1
D: TRBD1
DNA: TGCGCCAGCAGCTTATCTGGACAGGGTTATAATTCACCCCTCCACTTT
CDR3: CASSLSGQGYNSPLHF

size: few
J: TRBJ1-1
V: TRBV29-1
D: TRBD1
DNA: TGCAGCGTGAGGAGACAGGGGAACACTGAAGCTTTCTTT
CDR3: CSVRRQGNTEAFF

size: many
J: TRBJ2-1
V: TRBV29-1
D: NA
DNA: TGCAGCTTAACCGGCTGGAATGAGCAGTTCTTC
CDR3: CSLTGWNEQFF

size: many
J: TRBJ1-1
V: TRBV4-1
D: NA
DNA: TGCGCCAGCAGCCAAGATGGGGGATATACTGAAGCTTTCTTT
CDR3: CASSQDGGYTEAFF

size: few
J: TRBJ2-2
V: TRBV6-5
D: NA
DNA: TGTGCCAGCAGACCGACGGCCGCCGGGGAGCTGTTTTTT
CDR3: CASRPTAAGELFF

size: few
J: TRBJ2-1
V: TRBV7-2
D: TRBD2
DNA: TGTGCCAGCAGTTATCTAGCGGGGGGTTACAATGAGCAGTTCTTC
CDR3: CASSYLAGGYNEQFF

size: many
J: TRBJ1-1
V: TRBV3-1
D: NA
DNA: TGTGCCAGCAGCCGAGACAGGATTGAAGCTTTCTTT
CDR3: CASSRDRIEAFF

size: many
J: TRBJ1-1
V: TRBV2
D: NA
DNA: TGTGCCAGCACGAGGGACGGAGGTAATGAAGCTTTCTTT
CDR3: CASTRDGGNEAFF

size: many
J: TRBJ2-3
V: TRBV7-9
D: NA
DNA: TGTGCCAGCAGCCCCGTTAGTTTAAGACATTCATCAGATACGCAGTATTTT
CDR3: CASSPVSLRHSSDTQYF

size: many
J: TRBJ2-5
V: TRBV7-2
D: TRBD1
DNA: TGTGCCAGCAGCTTTCGACAGGGTCAAGAGACCCAGTACTTC
CDR3: CASSFRQGQETQYF

size: NA
J: TRBJ1-6
V: TRBV20-1
D: NA
DNA: TGCAGTGCCCGAGGGGACACCTTAGGTTCACCCCTCCACTTT
CDR3: CSARGDTLGSPLHF

size: few
J: TRBJ2-5
V: TRBV10-3
D: TRBD1
DNA: TGTGCCATCAGATCCGGGACAGAGGGGGAAGAGACCCAGTACTTC
CDR3: CAIRSGTEGEETQYF

size: few
J: TRBJ1-2
V: TRBV7-9
D: NA
DNA: TGTGCCAGCAGCTTCTACGGTACTAACTATGGCTACACCTTC
CDR3: CASSFYGTNYGYTF

size: NA
J: TRBJ1-1
V: TRBV7-6
D: TRBD1
DNA: TGTGCCAGCAGCTCAGTACCCGGGACAGGCACTGAAGCTTTCTTT
CDR3: CASSSVPGTGTEAFF

size: many
J: TRBJ2-5
V: TRBV10-2
D: NA
DNA: TGCGCCAGCAGTGAGTCCGGGGAGACCCAGTACTTC
CDR3: CASSESGETQYF

size: NA
J: TRBJ2-3
V: TRBV5-1
D: TRBD1
DNA: TGCGCCAGCAGCTTGTGGACAGGGACCCTGGATACGCAGTATTTT
CDR3: CASSLWTGTLDTQYF

size: many
J: TRBJ1-1
V: TRBV20-1
D: NA
DNA: TGCAGTGCTAGAGTCCCCTGGGTCGGAGACACTGAAGCTTTCTTT
CDR3: CSARVPWVGDTEAFF

size: many
J: TRBJ1-2
V: TRBV4-1
D: TRBD1
DNA: TGCGCCAGCAGCCTCGGGACAGGGGATGGCTACACCTTC
CDR3: CASSLGTGDGYTF

size: few
J: TRBJ1-4
V: TRBV7-9
D: NA
DNA: TGTGCCAGCAGCTTAGAGTGGGAAAAACTGTTTTTT
CDR3: CASSLEWEKLFF

size: many
J: TRBJ2-1
V: TRBV29-1
D: NA
DNA: TGCAGCGCCCGGAGGGGGCCTCCTAATGATGAGCAGTTCTTC
CDR3: CSARRGPPNDEQFF

size: few
J: TRBJ1-6
V: TRBV6-1
D: TRBD1
DNA: TGTGCCAGCAACCAAGCGGGGACAGGCAATTCACCCCTCCACTTT
CDR3: CASNQAGTGNSPLHF